Below, one T cell receptor beta chain is given with its context. Its specificity is unknown. This specimen comes from a study of cytomegalovirus exposure and HLA in healthy donors. The study's findings and limits: Despite most TCR sequences being rare, some public TCRs occurred in many donors. An observed cluster of highly shared sequence variants was recorded as a likely sequencing artifact. The majority of CMV-associated TCR beta chains were reported as apparently HLA-restricted in a later analysis.

60 Vbeta and 13 Jbeta primers were used in PCR. Assay: immunoSEQ multiplex PCR; the TCRdb copy retains only in-frame clones and omits some. The repertoire has approximately 150,000 clones, more than 75% of them found once; the top ten carry about 9.5%. CDR1 and CDR2 (germline): KGHSH, LQKENI. The length of the CDR3 is 14 residues. The J segment lost 6 bases and the V segment lost 5 bases, leaving 3 bases of the junction unmatched. Participants comprised healthy donors of bone marrow. The chain has TRBV18 and TRBJ1-6; 8 bases match TRBD1. The sample comprised PBMCs. The clonotype originates from a man younger than 35 in good health and CMV-seropositive. The CDR3 DNA reads as TGTGCCAGCTCATCGGACAGGGTTAATTCACCCCTCCACTTT. Translated: CASSSDRVNSPLHF.